The present entry profiles one T cell receptor (beta chain) with its context. This specimen belongs to a study of control samples from healthy donors and cancer patients. This CDR3 has 15 residues. The germline gives CDR1 SGHNT, CDR2 YYREEE (reference sequence). V was clipped by 2 bases and J by 0 bases, with 8 bases between them. The repertoire was sequenced with immunoSEQ multiplex PCR; TCRdb's copy has only in-frame clones and lacks some. Of approximately 140,000 clones in the sample, less than 90% are singletons; the top ten hold roughly 8.7%. The receptor was isolated from a woman aged 30 to 39 in good health. The chain recombines TRBV5-4 with TRBJ1-4, with a weak D call TRBD1 (5 bases). The sequenced sample consisted of blood. The CDR3 region has the DNA TGTGCCAGCAGCTTCGGGGGGGCAACTAATGAAAAACTGTTTTTT. It translates to CASSFGGATNEKLFF.